This TCR beta chain was identified during a study of shared clonotypes between healthy human individuals. V was clipped by 2 bases and J by 8 bases, with 12 bases between them. Per germline, CDR1 SEHNR and CDR2 FQNEAQ (reference sequence). The CDR3 has 13 amino acids. Study-level findings and limits: Sampling used blood alone; tissue repertoires probably differ. On the whole, naive subsets had larger estimated richness than memory subsets had.

About this clone: Its antigen is unidentified.

Each of the donors was a healthy adult who was HIV-negative and had not had a recent acute infection or vaccination. Sequencing was performed with immunoSEQ multiplex PCR; in TCRdb, only in-frame clones are kept and a portion is missing. The sample carries 2,500,000 or so clones, roughly 92% recorded once. Sequencing was done on a sample of naive CD4+ T cells sorted from blood. Subset defined: CD45RA+ positively selected. This chain connects TRBV7-9 to TRBJ1-2, with D possibly being TRBD1 (5 bases). The clonotype comes from a man between 18 and 35 years old in good health. The DNA for the CDR3 is TGTGCCAGCAGCTTAAGGCAGGGAGCCGGCTACACCTTC. Translating it yields CASSLRQGAGYTF.